This T cell receptor (beta chain) was recorded in a study of CXCR3-negative and CXCR3-positive naive CD8 T cells. Study-level background: Roughly 1.5 +/- 0.3 million TRB reads came from each library, giving some 150 million in total.

Worth noting for this clonotype: Its antigen is currently unknown.

The authors made the TRB cDNA libraries by 5' RACE using UMI labels. TCRdb reprocessed the 5' RACE reads, keeping one entry per CDR3 protein, no DNA. Recorded here are about 110,000 distinct CDR3 sequences; the top ten clones represent 0.35% to 0.4%. Study outcomes and limitations: Memory cells diverged, while naive CXCR3-positive and CXCR3-negative cells had similar TRBV-TRBJ usage. TRB CDR3s of CXCR3-positive naive cells were more hydrophobic than those of CXCR3-negative naive cells. Memory CD8+ cells had much lower diversity, and both naive subsets had comparably high diversity.

The length of the CDR3 is 14 residues. Germline CDR1 SGHRS, CDR2 YFSETQ. This sequence was found in a human donor in good health. Some clones in this sample may be carry-over from other donors' samples. V gene TRBV5-1 combines with J gene TRBJ2-7; TCRdb's D call of TRBD1 is untestable without DNA. The sample comprised naive CXCR3+ CD8+ T cells from blood. Specified subset: CD45RO-CCR7+CD27+CD95- naive CD8+ T cells expressing CXCR3 (TNR3+). CDR3 region: CASSLLDRVDEQYF.